This TCR beta chain came from a study of shared clonotypes between healthy human individuals. The study, taken as a whole, reports: Non-shared clonotypes had lower generation probabilities than clonotypes shared by all four sorted-subset donors.

Comments on this clone: Its antigen is as yet unknown.

V trimming: 3 bases; J trimming: 3 bases; junction bases outside the gene matches: 4. The CDR3 has 15 amino acids. Germline V gene lookup returns CDR1 LNHDA and CDR2 SQIVND (reference sequence). For sorted subsets, approximately 0.2 ug DNA per replicate equaled 30,000 or so T cell genomes. The protocol was immunoSEQ multiplex PCR, while the TCRdb copy is restricted to in-frame clones and leaves out a portion. Here the sample spans about 1.5 million clones, 95% to 99% being singletons. The chain uses TRBV19 and TRBJ2-1, with 8 bases matching TRBD2. The TCR sequence derives from a man aged 30 to 39 in good health. Sequenced material: naive CD4+ T cells sorted from blood. Subset here: CD45RA+ positively selected. DNA for the CDR3: TGTGCCAGTAGTATCCTGGGACTAGGCTACAATGAGCAGTTCTTC. Translated: CASSILGLGYNEQFF.